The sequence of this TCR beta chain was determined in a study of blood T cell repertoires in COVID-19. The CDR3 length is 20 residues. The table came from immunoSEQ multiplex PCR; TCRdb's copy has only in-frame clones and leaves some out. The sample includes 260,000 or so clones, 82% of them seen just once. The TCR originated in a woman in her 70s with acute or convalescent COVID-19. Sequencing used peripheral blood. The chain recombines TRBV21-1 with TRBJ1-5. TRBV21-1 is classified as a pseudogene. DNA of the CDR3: TGTGCCAGCAGCAAACCGGGAGAGGCCCCTTCTTGGTATAGCAATCAGCCCCAGCATTTT. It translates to CASSKPGEAPSWYSNQPQHF.